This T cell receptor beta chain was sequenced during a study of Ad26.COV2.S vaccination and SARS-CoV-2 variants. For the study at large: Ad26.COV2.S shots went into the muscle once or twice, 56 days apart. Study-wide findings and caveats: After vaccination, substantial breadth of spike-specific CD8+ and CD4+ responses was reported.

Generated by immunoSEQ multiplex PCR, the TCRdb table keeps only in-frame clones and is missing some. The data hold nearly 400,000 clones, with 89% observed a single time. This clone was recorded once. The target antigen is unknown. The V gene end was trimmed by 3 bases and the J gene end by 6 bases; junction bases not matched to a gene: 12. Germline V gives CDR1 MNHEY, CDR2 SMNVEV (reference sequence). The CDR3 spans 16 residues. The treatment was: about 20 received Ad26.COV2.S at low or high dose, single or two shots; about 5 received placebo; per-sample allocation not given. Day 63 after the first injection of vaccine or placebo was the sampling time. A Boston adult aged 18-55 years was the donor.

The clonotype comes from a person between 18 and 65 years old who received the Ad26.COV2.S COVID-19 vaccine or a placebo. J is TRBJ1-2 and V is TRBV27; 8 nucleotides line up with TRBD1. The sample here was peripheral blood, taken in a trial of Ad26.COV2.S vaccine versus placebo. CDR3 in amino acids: CASSLEGQGRKHGYTF. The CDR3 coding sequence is TGTGCCAGCAGTTTGGAAGGACAGGGACGGAAGCATGGCTACACCTTC.